This is a list of T cell receptor beta chains from one sample in a study of blood T cell repertoires in COVID-19. Produced via immunoSEQ multiplex PCR; TCRdb's table is partial and in-frame only. Of 150,000 to 200,000 clones in the sample, 88% are singletons; the top ten hold roughly 8.9%. Sequencing was performed on PBMCs or T cells enriched from blood (not recorded which). Receptor source: a woman between 18 and 29 years old who had recovered from COVID-19. CDR3s include the opening cysteine and the closing phenylalanine or tryptophan. The D gene is left open where the match is weak. Size is omitted from some rows. Given values are once, few, many or a class for expanded clones.

J: TRBJ2-3; V: TRBV21-1; size: .; D: .; DNA: TGTGCCAGCAGCAAAATCCTGGGGGGACAGAGGAGAACAGATACGCAGTATTTT; CDR3: CASSKILGGQRRTDTQYF
J: TRBJ1-5; V: TRBV28; size: .; D: .; DNA: TGTGCCAGCAGTCGTGGACCGGGACGGGAGGACAATCAGCCCCAGCATTTT; CDR3: CASSRGPGREDNQPQHF
J: TRBJ1-6; V: TRBV18; size: .; D: .; DNA: TGTGCCAGCTCACCAGGAAACCCGGGACATCTTAATTCACCCCTCCACTTT; CDR3: CASSPGNPGHLNSPLHF
J: TRBJ1-1; V: TRBV28; size: .; D: .; DNA: TGTGCCAGCAGTTCGGGGAGGCGGTACCAAGCTTTCTTT; CDR3: CASSSGRRYQAFF
J: TRBJ1-2; V: TRBV12-3/TRBV12-4; size: .; D: TRBD1; DNA: TGTGCCAGCAGTTCGGGACAGACGAGTGGCTACACCTTC; CDR3: CASSSGQTSGYTF
J: TRBJ2-1; V: TRBV28; size: .; D: TRBD1; DNA: TGTGCCAGCAGTTTGGGACAGGGCTCCTACAATGAGCAGTTCTTC; CDR3: CASSLGQGSYNEQFF
J: TRBJ2-3; V: TRBV28; size: .; D: .; DNA: TGTGCCAGCGAGGCCGGGAGATACACAGATACGCAGTATTTT; CDR3: CASEAGRYTDTQYF
J: TRBJ1-1; V: TRBV11-2; size: .; D: .; DNA: TGTGCCAGCAGTAAGCAGGAGAACACTGAAGCTTTCTTT; CDR3: CASSKQENTEAFF
J: TRBJ2-1; V: TRBV5-6; size: .; D: TRBD2; DNA: TGTGCCAGCAGCTCGACTAGCGGGAGTAGGGGTCCCCACAATGAGCAGTTCTTC; CDR3: CASSSTSGSRGPHNEQFF
J: TRBJ2-1; V: TRBV11-2; size: .; D: TRBD2; DNA: TGTACCAGCAGCGAAACGGGACTAGCGGGAATGGTAAATGAGCAGTTCTTC; CDR3: CTSSETGLAGMVNEQFF
J: TRBJ2-7; V: TRBV14; size: once; D: TRBD2; DNA: TGTGCCACCTCAGCGGGAATCAGCTCCTACGAGCAGTACTTC; CDR3: CATSAGISSYEQYF
J: TRBJ1-4; V: TRBV3-1/TRBV3-2; size: once; D: .; DNA: TGTGCCAGCACCCAGGACAGAAGCATCATTGCAACTAATGAAAAACTGTTTTTT; CDR3: CASTQDRSIIATNEKLFF
J: TRBJ2-3; V: TRBV5-1; size: .; D: TRBD1; DNA: TGCGCCAGTAATCTTCGGACAGGGTACGATACGCAGTATTTT; CDR3: CASNLRTGYDTQYF
J: TRBJ2-5; V: TRBV29-1; size: .; D: .; DNA: TGCAGCGTTGACAGGTTCCAGGGGTCGGAGACCCAGTACTTC; CDR3: CSVDRFQGSETQYF
J: TRBJ1-2; V: TRBV10-1; size: .; D: TRBD1; DNA: TGCGCCAGCAGTGATGAGGGGACAGGGACCTATGGCTACACCTTC; CDR3: CASSDEGTGTYGYTF
J: TRBJ1-4; V: TRBV6-5; size: .; D: .; DNA: TGTGCCAGCAGTCCCGGTCGAAGGACTGGAAAACTGTTTTTT; CDR3: CASSPGRRTGKLFF
J: TRBJ1-1; V: TRBV5-1; size: .; D: .; DNA: TGCGCCAGCAGCTTTCAAGCGAACACTGAAGCTTTCTTT; CDR3: CASSFQANTEAFF
J: TRBJ2-7; V: TRBV7-2; size: .; D: TRBD2; DNA: TGTGCCAGCAGCCGTTCGGGGGGGCTTTCCGAGCAGTACTTC; CDR3: CASSRSGGLSEQYF
J: TRBJ2-1; V: TRBV4-1; size: .; D: .; DNA: TGCGCCAGCAGCCAACTTAAGGGACTGGAGAACAATGAGCAGTTCTTC; CDR3: CASSQLKGLENNEQFF
J: TRBJ2-7; V: TRBV30; size: .; D: TRBD2; DNA: TGTGCCTGGGCACTAGCGGCCTACTACGAGCAGTACTTC; CDR3: CAWALAAYYEQYF
J: TRBJ1-3; V: TRBV2; size: few; D: .; DNA: TGTGCCAGCAGTGCTGGGGGGGGGACTGGAAACACCATATATTTT; CDR3: CASSAGGGTGNTIYF
J: TRBJ1-6; V: TRBV19; size: .; D: TRBD1; DNA: TGTGTCAGTAGTATCGCCGGGACAGGGACCTATAATTCACCCCTCCACTTT; CDR3: CVSSIAGTGTYNSPLHF
J: TRBJ2-1; V: TRBV7-8; size: .; D: TRBD1; DNA: TGTGCCAGCAGCCCAAGGATGGGGACAGGGGGCAGGGAGCAGTTCTTC; CDR3: CASSPRMGTGGREQFF
J: TRBJ1-2; V: TRBV5-1; size: .; D: TRBD1; DNA: TGCGCCAGCAGCTTGGAGGCGACAGGGCTATATGGCTACACCTTC; CDR3: CASSLEATGLYGYTF
J: TRBJ2-7; V: TRBV10-1; size: .; D: .; DNA: TGCGCCAGCAGCGGAGGTAATGGGGGGACCTACGAGCAGTACTTC; CDR3: CASSGGNGGTYEQYF
J: TRBJ1-1; V: TRBV6-5; size: .; D: .; DNA: TGTGCCAGCAGTTTGGACAGCTTCACTGAAGCTTTCTTT; CDR3: CASSLDSFTEAFF
J: TRBJ1-2; V: TRBV4-3; size: .; D: .; DNA: TGCGCCAGCAGCCAAGATGATCCTTTTAAGGGGCGTTTCTATGGCTACACCTTC; CDR3: CASSQDDPFKGRFYGYTF
J: TRBJ2-3; V: TRBV9; size: .; D: .; DNA: TGTGCCAGCAGCCTCCAGGACTACACAGATACGCAGTATTTT; CDR3: CASSLQDYTDTQYF
J: TRBJ1-1; V: TRBV5-1; size: .; D: .; DNA: TGCGCCAGCTCCACGGACTATTACACTGAAGCTTTCTTT; CDR3: CASSTDYYTEAFF
J: TRBJ2-3; V: TRBV5-1; size: .; D: TRBD2; DNA: TGCGCCAGCAGCTTATCCCCCCGGGAGGGCCTGGGGGATACGCAGTATTTT; CDR3: CASSLSPREGLGDTQYF
J: TRBJ2-7; V: TRBV9; size: once; D: .; DNA: TGTGCCAGCAGCGTCGATTTTCGGGAGCAGTACTTC; CDR3: CASSVDFREQYF
J: TRBJ1-2; V: TRBV11-2; size: .; D: .; DNA: TGTGCCAGCAGCCCCCACGATCCTGGGAGGAACTATGGCTACACCTTC; CDR3: CASSPHDPGRNYGYTF
J: TRBJ1-1; V: TRBV28; size: .; D: .; DNA: TGTGCCAGCAGTCCCAGGGACATTGGGGAGAGCACTGAAGCTTTCTTT; CDR3: CASSPRDIGESTEAFF
J: TRBJ2-3; V: TRBV6-4; size: .; D: TRBD2; DNA: TGTGCCAGAAAGCGGGGTCTCACAGATACGCAGTATTTT; CDR3: CARKRGLTDTQYF
J: TRBJ2-1; V: TRBV5-1; size: .; D: TRBD1; DNA: TGCGCCAGCAGCTTGACAGGACAGGGTTCGGGACTTAACGAGGGTGAGCAGTTCTTC; CDR3: CASSLTGQGSGLNEGEQFF
J: TRBJ2-1; V: TRBV5-4; size: .; D: TRBD2; DNA: TGTGCCAGCAGCTTTGGGGCTAGCGGGAGCCACAATGAGCAGTTCTTC; CDR3: CASSFGASGSHNEQFF
J: TRBJ2-2; V: TRBV4-2; size: .; D: .; DNA: TGTGCCAGCAGCCGGAAGTCGGCCAGGGACACCGGGGAGCTGTTTTTT; CDR3: CASSRKSARDTGELFF
J: TRBJ1-6; V: TRBV13; size: .; D: TRBD1; DNA: TGTGCCAGCAGCATCCGGGACAGGGGTTCACCCCTCCACTTT; CDR3: CASSIRDRGSPLHF
J: TRBJ1-2; V: TRBV24-1; size: .; D: TRBD1; DNA: TGTGCCACCAGTGATCCAGGGGGGCATGGCTACACCTTC; CDR3: CATSDPGGHGYTF
J: TRBJ2-1; V: TRBV9; size: .; D: TRBD2; DNA: TGTGCCAGCAGCCTCCGACTAGCGGGAGGGGATTACAATGAGCAGTTCTTC; CDR3: CASSLRLAGGDYNEQFF